This section outlines one TCR beta chain sequence together with its context. The data were taken from a study of cytomegalovirus exposure and HLA in healthy donors. Trimming removed 0 bases from V and 0 bases from J; junction bases left unmatched: 3. The CDR3 consists of 16 residues. Germline V gives CDR1 MNHEY, CDR2 SMNVEV (reference sequence). PCR used 60 Vbeta primers and 13 Jbeta primers. The repertoire was sequenced with immunoSEQ multiplex PCR; TCRdb's copy has only in-frame clones and lacks some. The sample carries 120,000 to 150,000 clones, 76% recorded once. This clonotype originated in a man younger than 35 in good health and CMV-seronegative. Sequencing input: PBMCs. The chain combines TRBV27 with TRBJ2-3; TRBD1 matches 7 bases. CDR3 amino acids: CASSLSDRLSTDTQYF. CDR3 DNA sequence: TGTGCCAGCAGTTTATCGGACAGGTTAAGCACAGATACGCAGTATTTT.